This TCR beta chain was documented in a study of graft-versus-host responses after intestinal transplantation. Profiling relied on immunoSEQ multiplex PCR, and the TCRdb table lists in-frame clones only, not all of them. The top ten hold about 0.2% of the sample, which has about 89,000 clones, 85% to 95% seen once. Germline V CDR1 and CDR2: SQVTM, ANQGSEA. This CDR3 contains 13 residues. With 2 bases removed from V and 4 bases from J, the gap between germline ends came to 10 bases. In regard to this clone: Its antigen is not known.

The origin of this receptor is a human donor who was the organ donor for an intestinal transplant. The chain joins TRBV29-1 to TRBJ2-3, with D unclear. The starting material was unstimulated CD4+ T cells sorted from spleen or lymph node cells, obtained before transplant. The CDR3 nucleotides read TGCAGCGTTGAATGGGCGACGGCAGATACGCAGTATTTT. This codes for CSVEWATADTQYF.